This T cell receptor (beta chain) derives from a study of blood T cell repertoires in COVID-19. J was trimmed by 0 bases and V by 5 bases; bases with no gene match: 9. This CDR3 is built from 17 residues. The germline gives CDR1 SEHNR, CDR2 FQNEAQ (reference sequence). Data came from immunoSEQ multiplex PCR; TCRdb stores just in-frame clones and leaves some out. The repertoire holds about 210,000 clones, with 80% to 90% as singletons. Participants spanned ages about 18 to 90 years and resided in 20 to 25 US areas. The sample consisted of PBMCs or T cells enriched from blood (not recorded which). The V and J genes are TRBV7-9 and TRBJ1-1; 10 bases are shared with TRBD1. This TCR came from a man younger than 40 in a cohort exposed to, infected with or recovered from COVID-19 (not recorded which). DNA of the CDR3: TGTGCCAGCAGCCCTGAGACAGGGGGCAGGTTGAACACTGAAGCTTTCTTT. Its translation is CASSPETGGRLNTEAFF.